Following are 10 T cell receptor beta chains from one sample sequenced in a study of blood T cell repertoires in COVID-19. Repertoires were generated with immunoSEQ multiplex PCR, while TCRdb's copy carries only in-frame clones and drops some. In the table there are 200,000 to 250,000 clones, roughly 86% of which are singletons. Sample: PBMCs or T cells enriched from blood (not recorded which). The receptors originated from a woman in her 30s with acute COVID-19.

This chain joins TRBV11-2 and TRBJ1-1; 7 nucleotides agree with TRBD1. Germline lookup yields CDR1 SGHAT and CDR2 FQNNGV. Losses at the gene ends were 3 bases for V and 3 bases for J; bases not matched to a gene: 10. The CDR3 has 16 amino acids. The CDR3 loop reads CASSFLVLDRHTEAFF. In DNA form, the CDR3 reads TGTGCCAGCAGCTTCCTAGTACTGGACAGGCACACTGAAGCTTTCTTT. The full variable domain, rest sourced from reference TRBV11-2 and TRBJ1-1, is EAGVAQSPRYKIIEKRQSVAFWCNPISGHATLYWYQQILGQGPKLLIQFQNNGVVDDSQLPKDRFSAERLKGVDSTLKIQPAKLEDSAVYLCASSFLVLDRHTEAFFGQGTRLTVV.

CDR3 nucleotide sequence: TGTGCCTGGAAGTCGAGGACTACTAGAGGAGCTTTCTTT. Protein sequence: CAWKSRTTRGAFF. The chain carries TRBV30 and TRBJ1-1; D unresolved. The CDR3 is 13 residues long. V was trimmed by 4 bases and J by 10 bases, leaving 19 bases between them. The germline gives CDR1 GTSNPN, CDR2 SVGIG (reference sequence).

This chain uses TRBV11-2 with TRBJ2-7; a possible D gene is TRBD2 (7 bases). This CDR3 region has 13 residues. Trimming removed 8 bases at V and 0 bases at J, with 11 bases between. Germline V gives CDR1 SGHAT, CDR2 FQNNGV. The CDR3 sequence: CASGGGPSYEQYF. The CDR3 DNA reads as TGTGCCAGCGGGGGGGGGCCCTCCTACGAGCAGTACTTC. Complete variable domain (other parts from reference TRBV11-2 and TRBJ2-7): EAGVAQSPRYKIIEKRQSVAFWCNPISGHATLYWYQQILGQGPKLLIQFQNNGVVDDSQLPKDRFSAERLKGVDSTLKIQPAKLEDSAVYLCASGGGPSYEQYFGPGTRLTVT.

This chain uses TRBV7-9 with TRBJ2-5; 11 positions match TRBD2. The V gene end was trimmed by 3 bases and the J gene end by 3 bases; junction bases not matched to a gene: 3. Per germline, CDR1 SEHNR and CDR2 FQNEAQ (reference sequence). This CDR3 comprises 15 residues. The CDR3 loop is CASSFGTSGKETQYF. CDR3 in DNA: TGTGCCAGCAGCTTTGGGACTAGCGGAAAAGAGACCCAGTACTTC.

Notes on this clone: The sample holds other DNA sequences that translate to the same CDR3. The CDR3, as DNA: TGTGCCAGCAGCTTAAGAGGTCGGGAGGATACGCAGTATTTT. Residues: CASSLRGREDTQYF. This sequence joins TRBV7-2 and TRBJ2-3, with D maybe TRBD2 (6 bases). The CDR3 consists of 14 residues. The germline CDR1 and CDR2 sequences are SGHTA and FQGNSA. Trimming removed 2 bases from V and 6 bases from J, with 12 bases in between.

This sequence joins TRBV28 and TRBJ1-5; the D is unclear. Germline-derived CDR1 and CDR2 are MDHEN and SYDVKM. Trimming removed 1 base at V and 0 bases at J, with 4 bases between. This CDR3 comprises 14 residues. CDR3 sequence (DNA): TGTGCCAGCAGTTTATCAGATAGCAATCAGCCCCAGCATTTT. Its translation: CASSLSDSNQPQHF.

The chain is built from TRBV18 and TRBJ2-1; D is undetermined. The germline V and J ends were trimmed by 3 bases and 5 bases, with 5 bases remaining between them. CDR3 size: 12 residues. Looked up from germline, CDR1 is KGHSH and CDR2 is LQKENI. CDR3 sequence: CASSPYNNEQFF. The DNA for the CDR3 is TGTGCCAGCTCACCTTACAACAATGAGCAGTTCTTC.

The J gene is TRBJ2-7, the V gene TRBV6-1, with 7 bases matching TRBD1. The CDR3 sequence is 15 residues long. Germline trimming cut 3 bases from V and 3 bases from J; bases unmatched to any gene: 8. The germline gives CDR1 MNHNS, CDR2 SASEGT. Here the CDR3 reads CASSDWETGRYEQYF. The DNA of the CDR3 is TGTGCCAGCAGTGATTGGGAGACAGGGCGCTACGAGCAGTACTTC.

The genes are TRBV7-9 and TRBJ2-1; 8 bases are a match to TRBD2. The germline gives CDR1 SEHNR, CDR2 FQNEAQ (reference sequence). The CDR3 is 16 amino acids. Unmatched junction bases numbered 5, after V lost 0 bases and J lost 4 bases. CDR3 in DNA: TGTGCCAGCAGCTTAGCAGCGGGGGCCGTTTACAATGAGCAGTTCTTC. Amino acid sequence: CASSLAAGAVYNEQFF.

The CDR3 region has the DNA TGTGCCATCAGGGGAGACAGGGAGACTTACGAGCAGTACTTC. It encodes CAIRGDRETYEQYF. This rearrangement joins TRBV10-3 to TRBJ2-7; 7 nucleotides line up with TRBD1. CDR3 length equals 14 residues. Germline V CDR1 and CDR2: ENHRY, SYGVKD. The trim removed 6 bases at V and 4 bases at J, leaving 9 bases unmatched.